Each of the 9 T cell receptor beta chains below was sequenced from the same sample in a study of spatial heterogeneity in lung cancer. TCRdb reanalysed the 5' RACE reads using MiXCR and keeps one entry per CDR3 protein. In the table there are around 74,000 distinct CDR3 sequences, about 14% of which are singletons. Time point in this sample: sample taken at primary tumor resection. Researchers sequenced whole RNA taken from tumor, nontumor lung or frozen PBMC without sorting. This specimen was PBMCs, taken at surgery. These receptors were collected from a male donor with early-stage non-small cell lung cancer.

This clonotype was found a few times. This chain uses TRBV7-9 with TRBJ2-1, with 10 positions matching TRBD1. The CDR3 spans 18 residues. V lost 5 bases to trimming and J lost 0 bases; unmatched junction nucleotides: 10. Germline CDR1 and CDR2: SEHNR and FQNEAQ (reference sequence). CDR3 amino acids: CASSPPPRTGGSYNEQFF. For the CDR3, the DNA is TGTGCCAGCAGCCCTCCTCCCCGGACAGGGGGCTCCTACAATGAGCAGTTCTTC.

This clonotype was observed a few times. DNA of the CDR3: TGTGCCAGCAGTTACTCCCCCCCACGACTAGCGGGAGTTGGTGAGCAGTTCTTC. Translation: CASSYSPPRLAGVGEQFF. The chain links TRBV6-7 to TRBJ2-1; 12 bases are shared with TRBD2. TRBV6-7 is an open reading frame whose function is uncertain. The CDR3 has 18 amino acids. The trim removed 0 bases at V and 9 bases at J, leaving 12 bases unmatched.

The chain couples TRBV4-2 to TRBJ1-5; D gene ambiguous. Germline CDR1 is LGHNA and CDR2 is YNFKEQ. The CDR3 loop spans 17 amino acids. Trimming removed 0 bases at V and 0 bases at J, with 12 bases between. The CDR3 DNA reads as TGTGCCAGCAGCCAAGATGTAGGCAGCTATAGCAATCAGCCCCAGCATTTT. Amino acid sequence: CASSQDVGSYSNQPQHF.

The V and J genes are TRBV20-1 and TRBJ2-1, with a tentative D call TRBD2 (5 bases). The CDR3 spans 15 residues. With 0 bases removed from V and 7 bases from J, the gap between germline ends came to 16 bases. Germline values: CDR1 DFQATT, CDR2 SNEGSKA (reference sequence). This chain's CDR3 is CSARDPSLRENEQFF. In DNA, the CDR3 is TGCAGTGCTAGAGATCCTAGCTTAAGGGAGAATGAGCAGTTCTTC.

The chain combines TRBV11-1 with TRBJ2-2, with D unresolved. This CDR3 has 15 residues. The V gene's germline CDR1 is SGHAT and CDR2 FQDESV (reference sequence). The V gene lost 1 base and the J gene lost 4 bases, with 10 bases spanning the gap. The CDR3 DNA sequence: TGTGCCAGCAGCTTAGGCCAACCTAGCACCGGGGAGCTGTTTTTT. It encodes CASSLGQPSTGELFF.

This clonotype was observed once. The genes are TRBV9 and TRBJ2-7; no clear D gene. Germline CDR1 SGDLS, CDR2 YYNGEE. The CDR3 runs to 13 residues. Trimming removed 4 bases from V and 4 bases from J, with 12 bases in between. The CDR3 loop reads CASSPQEWYEQYF. As DNA, the CDR3 is TGTGCCAGCAGCCCCCAAGAGTGGTACGAGCAGTACTTC.

The J gene is TRBJ2-7, the V gene TRBV20-1; 7 bases match TRBD2. Germline V gives CDR1 DFQATT, CDR2 SNEGSKA (reference sequence). V was pared by 0 bases and J by 4 bases, with 9 bases of the junction left unmatched. There are 15 residues in the CDR3. Here the CDR3 DNA reads TGCAGTGCTAGAGATCCAAGTACTAGCGTATACGAGCAGTACTTC. Protein sequence: CSARDPSTSVYEQYF.

This rearrangement joins TRBV25-1 to TRBJ2-7, with D maybe TRBD1 (5 bases). The CDR3 runs 15 residues. V lost 2 bases, J lost 5 bases, and 16 bases lay in between. Germline CDR1 reads MGHDK; CDR2 reads SYGVNS. The CDR3 here is CASSEAGRPSNEQYF. CDR3 nucleotides: TGTGCCAGCAGTGAAGCAGGGCGGCCATCCAACGAGCAGTACTTC.

J is TRBJ2-7 and V is TRBV2; D call uncertain. There are 14 residues in the CDR3. CDR1 SNHLY and CDR2 FYNNEI come from the germline V gene. The V gene lost 6 bases and the J gene lost 0 bases, with 12 bases spanning the gap. CDR3 residues: CASREPRASYEQYF. The CDR3 DNA sequence: TGTGCCAGCAGGGAACCACGGGCCTCCTACGAGCAGTACTTC.